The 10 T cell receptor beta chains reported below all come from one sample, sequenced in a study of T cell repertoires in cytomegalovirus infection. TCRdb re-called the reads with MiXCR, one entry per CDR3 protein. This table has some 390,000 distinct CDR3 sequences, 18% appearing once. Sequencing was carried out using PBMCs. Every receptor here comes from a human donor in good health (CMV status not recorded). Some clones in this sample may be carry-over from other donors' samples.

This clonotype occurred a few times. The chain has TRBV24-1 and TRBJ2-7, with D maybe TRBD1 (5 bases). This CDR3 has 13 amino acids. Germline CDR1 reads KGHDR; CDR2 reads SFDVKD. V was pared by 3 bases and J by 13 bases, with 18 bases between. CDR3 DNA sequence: TGTGCCACCAGTGATACCCAGGGCCCTACGTTCTACTTC. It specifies CATSDTQGPTFYF.

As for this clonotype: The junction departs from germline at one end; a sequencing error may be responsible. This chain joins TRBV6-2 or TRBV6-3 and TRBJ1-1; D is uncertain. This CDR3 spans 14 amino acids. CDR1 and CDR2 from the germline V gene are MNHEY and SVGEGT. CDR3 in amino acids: CAGSYDQVGTEAFF. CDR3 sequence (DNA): TGTGCCGGCAGTTACGATCAAGTGGGAACTGAAGCTTTCTTT.

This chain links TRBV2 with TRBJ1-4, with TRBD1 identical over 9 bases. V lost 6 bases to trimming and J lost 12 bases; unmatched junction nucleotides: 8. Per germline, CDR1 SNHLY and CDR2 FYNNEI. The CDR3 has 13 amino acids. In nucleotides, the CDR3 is TGTGCCAGCAGCATCGGGACAGGGACGCAACTGTTTTTT. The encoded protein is CASSIGTGTQLFF.

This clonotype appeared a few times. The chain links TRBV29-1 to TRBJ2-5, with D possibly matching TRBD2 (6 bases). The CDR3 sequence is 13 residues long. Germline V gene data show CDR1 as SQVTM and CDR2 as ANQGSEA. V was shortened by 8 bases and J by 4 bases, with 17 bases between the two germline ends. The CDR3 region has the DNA TGCAGCCATACCGGGGGACCCAGAGAGACCCAGTACTTC. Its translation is CSHTGGPRETQYF.

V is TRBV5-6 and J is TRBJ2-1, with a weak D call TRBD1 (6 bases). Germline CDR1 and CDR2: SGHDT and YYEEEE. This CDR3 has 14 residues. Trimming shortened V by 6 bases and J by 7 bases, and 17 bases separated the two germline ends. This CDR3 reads CASTRVRGTNEQFF. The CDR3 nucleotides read TGTGCCAGCACCAGGGTTAGGGGGACGAATGAGCAGTTCTTC.

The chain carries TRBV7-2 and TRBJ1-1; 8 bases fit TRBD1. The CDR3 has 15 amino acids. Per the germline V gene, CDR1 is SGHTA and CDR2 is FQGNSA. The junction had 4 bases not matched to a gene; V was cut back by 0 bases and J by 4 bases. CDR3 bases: TGTGCCAGCAGCTTAGCCCAGGGGGCCGGCACTGAAGCTTTCTTT. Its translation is CASSLAQGAGTEAFF.

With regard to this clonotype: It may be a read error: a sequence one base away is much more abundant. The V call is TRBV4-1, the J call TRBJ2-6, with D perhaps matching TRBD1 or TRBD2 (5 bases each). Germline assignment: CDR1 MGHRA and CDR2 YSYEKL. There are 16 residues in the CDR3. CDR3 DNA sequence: TGCGCCAGCAACCAAGGTGGGGGCTCTGGGGCCAACGTCCTGACTTTC. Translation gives CASNQGGGSGANVLTF.

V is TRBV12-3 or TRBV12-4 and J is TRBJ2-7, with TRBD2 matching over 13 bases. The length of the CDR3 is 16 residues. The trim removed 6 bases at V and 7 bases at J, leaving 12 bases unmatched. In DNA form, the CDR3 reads TGTGCCAGCAGACTGACTAGCGGGGGGCTGGCCGGAGAGCAGTACTTC. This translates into CASRLTSGGLAGEQYF.

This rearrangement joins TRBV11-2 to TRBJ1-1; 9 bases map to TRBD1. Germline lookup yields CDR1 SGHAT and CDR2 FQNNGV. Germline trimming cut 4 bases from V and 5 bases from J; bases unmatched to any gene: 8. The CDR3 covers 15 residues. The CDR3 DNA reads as TGTGCCAGCAGCTATACAGGGGGCGCATTTACTGAAGCTTTCTTT. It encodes CASSYTGGAFTEAFF.

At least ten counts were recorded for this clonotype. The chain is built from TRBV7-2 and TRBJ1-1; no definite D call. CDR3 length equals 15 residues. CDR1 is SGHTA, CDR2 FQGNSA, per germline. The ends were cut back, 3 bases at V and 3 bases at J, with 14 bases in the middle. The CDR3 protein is CASSFRLPGDTEAFF. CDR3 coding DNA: TGTGCCAGCAGCTTCAGGCTCCCTGGGGACACTGAAGCTTTCTTT.